The 16 T cell receptor beta chains given below trace back to one sample, sequenced in a study of T cell responses to AZD1222 COVID-19 vaccine. TCRdb keeps only in-frame clones here, not all; method: immunoSEQ multiplex PCR. Among some 100,000 clones listed, 88% were seen once. This sample comprised peripheral blood, obtained on day 0 of AZD1222 vaccination. These TCRs come from an adult in good health.

The V gene is TRBV27, the J gene TRBJ2-1; 12 bases line up with TRBD2. The CDR3 has 16 residues. V lost 5 bases and J lost 7; bases outside the gene matches: 9. Germline values: CDR1 MNHEY, CDR2 SMNVEV (reference sequence). The CDR3 DNA reads as TGTGCCAGCAGTGTACGACTAGCGGGAGTGAGAAATGAGCAGTTCTTC. Translating it yields CASSVRLAGVRNEQFF.

CDR3 nucleotides: TGTGCCTGGAACCCCAGGGGCGGGGGCGCCGACGTCCTGACTTTC. Its protein product is CAWNPRGGGADVLTF. The chain has TRBV30 and TRBJ2-6, with a weak D call TRBD2 (7 bases). From germline, CDR1 is GTSNPN and CDR2 SVGIG (reference sequence). Trimming left V 4 bases short and J 11 bases short, with 21 bases between. The CDR3 contains 15 residues.

This chain joins TRBV28 and TRBJ1-4; D gene ambiguous. Germline loops: CDR1 MDHEN, CDR2 SYDVKM. The CDR3 length is 17 residues. The ends were cut back, 5 bases at V and 8 bases at J, with 24 bases in the middle. CDR3 in amino acids: CASSPRLWTRVWEKLFF. The DNA for the CDR3 is TGTGCCAGCAGTCCCCGCCTATGGACGCGGGTATGGGAAAAACTGTTTTTT. The complete variable domain, with remaining parts taken from reference TRBV28 and TRBJ1-4, reads DVKVTQSSRYLVKRTGEKVFLECVQDMDHENMFWYRQDPGLGLRLIYFSYDVKMKEKGDIPEGYSVSREKKERFSLILESASTNQTSMYLCASSPRLWTRVWEKLFFGSGTQLSVL.

The genes are TRBV10-3 and TRBJ2-6, with 10 bases identical to TRBD1. The CDR3 is 18 residues long. The V gene end was trimmed by 9 bases and the J gene end by 2 bases; junction bases not matched to a gene: 13. Germline V lookup: CDR1 ENHRY, CDR2 SYGVKD. The CDR3 DNA reads as TGTGCCATTTCCGCCGGGACAGGGGATAATACTGGGGCCAACGTCCTGACTTTC. Translation gives CAISAGTGDNTGANVLTF.

This chain joins TRBV6-5 and TRBJ1-2; D is perhaps TRBD1 (6 bases). Trimming shortened V by 6 bases and J by 4 bases, and 12 bases separated the two germline ends. Germline V gene data show CDR1 as MNHEY and CDR2 as SVGAGI. This CDR3 spans 13 amino acids. The CDR3 protein is CASSLQGSYGYTF. In nucleotides, the CDR3 is TGTGCCAGCAGCCTACAGGGATCCTATGGCTACACCTTC.

This chain links TRBV29-1 with TRBJ1-1; no firm D call. This CDR3 has 14 residues. Germline CDR1 reads SQVTM; CDR2 reads ANQGSEA. V was pared by 3 bases and J by 4 bases, with 15 bases between. DNA of the CDR3: TGCAGCGTTGAGACGGTCGAGAGAGGCACTGAAGCTTTCTTT. It translates to CSVETVERGTEAFF.

Only one count was recorded for this clone. The CDR3 bases are TGTGCCAGTAGAAGGACAGTTCGAGGTGAAAAACTGTTTTTT. Its translation is CASRRTVRGEKLFF. The chain carries TRBV19 and TRBJ1-4; D might be TRBD1 (6 bases). CDR1 LNHDA and CDR2 SQIVND come from the germline V gene (reference sequence). Between the trimmed V and J ends, which lost 6 bases and 7 bases, there was a span of 15 bases. The CDR3 is 14 amino acids.

The genes are TRBV7-2 and TRBJ2-7; 9 bases are shared with TRBD2. The CDR3 consists of 16 residues. Germline V CDR1 and CDR2: SGHTA, FQGNSA. Trimming removed 5 bases from V and 2 bases from J; junction bases left unmatched: 10. Here the CDR3 DNA reads TGTGCCAGCAGCCCCTCGAGCGCTAGCGGGACCTACGAGCAGTACTTC. Translation gives CASSPSSASGTYEQYF.

The rearrangement links TRBV30 to TRBJ1-1; D gene ambiguous. Germline V gene sequence: CDR1 GTSNPN, CDR2 SVGIG (reference sequence). The V end was cut by 8 bases, the J end by 2 bases, with 21 bases between. The CDR3 loop spans 15 amino acids. The CDR3 bases are TGTGCCGCAGTGCACCGGCTCTACTTAAACACTGAAGCTTTCTTT. Translated, it gives CAAVHRLYLNTEAFF.

The chain employs TRBV11-2 and TRBJ1-5, with D hard to call. The V and J ends lost 0 bases and 4 bases respectively, with 4 bases between them. Germline V CDR1 and CDR2: SGHAT, FQNNGV. This CDR3 is built from 13 residues. This CDR3 is CASSLDRNQPQHF. The CDR3 region has the DNA TGTGCCAGCAGCTTAGATAGGAATCAGCCCCAGCATTTT.

This chain connects TRBV7-2 to TRBJ2-3; a weak D match, TRBD2 (5 bases). This CDR3 spans 15 amino acids. V was shortened by 1 base and J by 2 bases, with 10 bases between the two germline ends. Germline V gives CDR1 SGHTA, CDR2 FQGNSA. CDR3 sequence: CASSLGTPITDTQYF. The CDR3 region has the DNA TGTGCCAGCAGCTTAGGGACTCCAATCACAGATACGCAGTATTTT.

The V and J genes are TRBV29-1 and TRBJ1-2; D is unresolved. The V gene's germline CDR1 is SQVTM and CDR2 ANQGSEA. The V gene lost 7 bases and the J gene lost 5 bases, with 11 bases spanning the gap. This CDR3 spans 11 amino acids. CDR3 sequence (DNA): TGCAGCGCCCCCGCCGGATATGGCTACACCTTC. As protein: CSAPAGYGYTF.

This clone was counted between two and nine times. The rearrangement links TRBV18 to TRBJ1-5, with D unresolved. This CDR3 contains 15 residues. Germline V gene lookup returns CDR1 KGHSH and CDR2 LQKENI. Trimming removed 1 base at V and 4 bases at J, with 11 bases between. As DNA, the CDR3 is TGTGCCAGCTCACCACGAGGATCCGGGAATCAGCCCCAGCATTTT. Encoded protein: CASSPRGSGNQPQHF.

There are a few counts of this clone. The V and J genes are TRBV25-1 and TRBJ2-2; D may be TRBD1 or TRBD2 (5 bases each). The CDR3 spans 15 residues. From germline, CDR1 is MGHDK and CDR2 SYGVNS. The ends were cut back, 5 bases at V and 6 bases at J, with 16 bases in the middle. Here the CDR3 reads CASSPGTHDAGELFF. In nucleotides, the CDR3 is TGTGCCAGCAGTCCCGGGACCCACGATGCCGGGGAGCTGTTTTTT.

The chain couples TRBV18 to TRBJ2-1; weak D call: TRBD2 (5 bases). Trimming cost V 0 bases and J 9 bases, with 9 bases left between them. The CDR3 consists of 13 residues. Germline V gene lookup returns CDR1 KGHSH and CDR2 LQKENI. The CDR3 DNA follows: TGTGCCAGCTCACCACCCGGGGATACTGAGCAGTTCTTC. Amino acid sequence: CASSPPGDTEQFF.

The sample holds a few counts of this clone. This chain joins TRBV12-3 or TRBV12-4 and TRBJ2-7; TRBD2 is a possible D gene (5 bases). CDR3 size: 13 residues. V lost 6 bases and J 0 bases, leaving 9 bases between the germline ends. The CDR3 bases are TGTGCCAGCAGGGGGAGTGGCTCCTACGAGCAGTACTTC. Amino acid sequence: CASRGSGSYEQYF.